The 2 T cell receptor beta chains below all came from one sample that was sequenced in a study of blood T cell repertoires in COVID-19. Data came from immunoSEQ multiplex PCR; TCRdb stores just in-frame clones and leaves some out. The profile shows around 180,000 clones, under 90% of them singletons. The sequenced sample consisted of PBMCs or T cells enriched from blood (not recorded which). Receptor source: a middle-aged man who had recovered from COVID-19.

This chain links TRBV18 with TRBJ1-2; 7 nucleotides match TRBD1. The CDR3 runs 15 residues. Trimming took 6 bases from V and 8 from J; bases not matched to a gene: 15. Germline V CDR1 and CDR2: KGHSH, LQKENI. The DNA for the CDR3 is TGTGCCAGCTCCCCCGACAGGGTTGTCCTTTACGGCTACACCTTC. Its translation is CASSPDRVVLYGYTF.

The chain joins TRBV5-1 to TRBJ2-3; 11 nucleotides match TRBD2. Germline CDR1 SGHRS, CDR2 YFSETQ. V lost 4 bases, J lost 2 bases, and 12 bases stayed unmatched. The CDR3 consists of 18 residues. CDR3 in DNA: TGCGCCAGCAGCACTCTAGCGGGGGGCCTGGAACACACAGATACGCAGTATTTT. The encoded protein is CASSTLAGGLEHTDTQYF.